This TCR beta chain appears in the sequencing data of a study of T cell changes during pregnancy in multiple sclerosis. CDR3 length equals 16 residues. V gave up 5 bases and J gave up 6 bases; unmatched junction bases: 13. In germline, CDR1 is MDHEN, CDR2 SYDVKM. The protocol was immunoSEQ multiplex PCR, while the TCRdb copy is restricted to in-frame clones and leaves out a portion. The sample records 70,000 to 90,000 clones, roughly nine tenths being singletons. In this sample, this clone turned up once. This specimen was PBMCs, taken in the first trimester of pregnancy. This clonotype originated in a female donor in good health, serving as a control in a pregnancy study. Some clones in this sample may be carry-over from other donors' samples. V is TRBV28 and J is TRBJ2-1, with 7 positions matching TRBD2. The CDR3 reads CASSPSAGLRTNEQFF. DNA of the CDR3: TGTGCCAGCAGTCCCTCAGCGGGGCTGAGGACCAATGAGCAGTTCTTC.